This passage covers 25 T cell receptor beta chains from one sample sequenced in a study of blood T cells in healthy people across ages. Sample-barcoded 5' priming and a J-beta primer mix drove a second PCR of roughly 6 to 12 cycles. MiXCR, applied by TCRdb to the 5' RACE reads, yields one record per CDR3 protein. The sample contains some 1.5 million distinct CDR3 sequences, less than 45% of which appear only once. Specimen: blood. The source of these receptors is a young woman in good health.

This clonotype was detected once. The chain uses TRBV4-3 and TRBJ2-3; 9 nucleotides align to TRBD2. Losses at the gene ends were 0 bases for V and 7 bases for J; bases not matched to a gene: 8. This CDR3 has 16 residues. Looked up from germline, CDR1 is LGHNA and CDR2 is YSLEER. The DNA for the CDR3 is TGCGCCAGCAGCCAAGATTGGCGGGGGGGCGCAAATACGCAGTATTTT. It is translated as CASSQDWRGGANTQYF.

This clonotype came up a few times. This rearrangement joins TRBV11-2 to TRBJ2-1; D is undetermined. The CDR3 sequence is 15 residues long. Trimming removed 3 bases at V and 7 bases at J, with 16 bases between. Per germline, CDR1 SGHAT and CDR2 FQNNGV. The CDR3 here is CASSFLVGPYNEQFF. Written as DNA, the CDR3 is TGTGCCAGCAGCTTTCTCGTGGGCCCTTATAATGAGCAGTTCTTC. Full variable domain (outside the CDR3, taken from reference TRBV11-2 and TRBJ2-1): EAGVAQSPRYKIIEKRQSVAFWCNPISGHATLYWYQQILGQGPKLLIQFQNNGVVDDSQLPKDRFSAERLKGVDSTLKIQPAKLEDSAVYLCASSFLVGPYNEQFFGPGTRLTVL.

As DNA, the CDR3 is TGTGCCAGCAGCCCCGGGGCCATCTACAATGAGCAGTTCTTC. It codes for CASSPGAIYNEQFF. V and J are TRBV7-2 and TRBJ2-1; TRBD1 or TRBD2 may be the D gene (5 bases each). Germline V gene lookup returns CDR1 SGHTA and CDR2 FQGNSA. V lost 5 bases, J lost 3 bases, and 11 bases lay in between. The CDR3 length is 14 residues.

V and J are TRBV9 and TRBJ2-3; 9 bases are a match to TRBD2. Trimming took 0 bases from V and 3 from J; bases not matched to a gene: 11. The CDR3 runs 18 residues. In germline, CDR1 is SGDLS, CDR2 YYNGEE. In DNA, the CDR3 is TGTGCCAGCAGCGTAGAACCCATGGCGGGGGGGAGTACAGATACGCAGTATTTT. This gives the protein CASSVEPMAGGSTDTQYF.

This clonotype appeared a few times. This chain links TRBV7-2 with TRBJ1-5, with 7 bases fitting TRBD1. The CDR3 covers 17 residues. The V gene end was trimmed by 1 base and the J gene end by 0 bases; junction bases not matched to a gene: 6. Germline V lookup: CDR1 SGHTA, CDR2 FQGNSA. The CDR3 nucleotides read TGTGCCAGCAGCTTAGTTGGCAGGGGGTTTAGCAATCAGCCCCAGCATTTT. Encoded protein: CASSLVGRGFSNQPQHF.

In this sample, this clonotype turned up a few times. The CDR3 bases are TGCAGTGCGGGCGGGACTAGGGAGCAGTTCTTC. Its translation is CSAGGTREQFF. V is TRBV20-1 and J is TRBJ2-1, with 8 bases that match TRBD2. The trim removed 6 bases at V and 10 bases at J, leaving 5 bases unmatched. Per the germline V gene, CDR1 is DFQATT and CDR2 is SNEGSKA (reference sequence). This CDR3 comprises 11 residues.

The sample holds many counts of this clonotype. The genes are TRBV4-1 and TRBJ2-1; TRBD2 agrees at 10 bases. Germline V lookup: CDR1 MGHRA, CDR2 YSYEKL. The V gene end was trimmed by 2 bases and the J gene end by 2 bases; junction bases not matched to a gene: 6. The CDR3 runs 17 residues. The CDR3 sequence is CASSQRILAGAYNEQFF. The CDR3 DNA reads as TGCGCCAGCAGCCAAAGAATCCTAGCGGGAGCCTACAATGAGCAGTTCTTC.

This clonotype was observed a handful of times. The chain recombines TRBV6-2 or TRBV6-3 with TRBJ2-1; TRBD2 matches at 11 bases. The CDR3 length is 16 residues. The germline V gene has CDR1 MNHEY and CDR2 SVGEGT. V lost 7 bases and J lost 3; bases outside the gene matches: 8. The CDR3 sequence: CASTLAGGRFYNEQFF. In DNA, the CDR3 is TGTGCCAGCACCTTAGCGGGGGGGCGGTTCTACAATGAGCAGTTCTTC.

This clonotype has a handful of counts. The V gene is TRBV3-1, the J gene TRBJ1-2; D ambiguous. Germline values: CDR1 LGHDT, CDR2 YNNKEL (reference sequence). The CDR3 consists of 14 residues. Trimming left V 0 bases short and J 6 bases short, with 11 bases between. CDR3 coding DNA: TGTGCCAGCAGCCAAGACGATCGGGCCCATGGCTACACCTTC. This encodes CASSQDDRAHGYTF.

This clonotype has more than one count but fewer than ten. The rearrangement links TRBV21-1 to TRBJ1-1; the tabulated D call, TRBD1, remains unverified against the DNA. TRBV21-1 constitutes a pseudogene. The CDR3 is 16 residues long. This chain's CDR3 is CASRDFIRGTWTEAFF. The CDR3, as DNA: TGTGCCAGCCGCGATTTTATTAGGGGCACTTGGACTGAAGCTTTCTTT.

The V call is TRBV4-2, the J call TRBJ2-2, with TRBD2 matching 12 bases. CDR3 length: 16 amino acids. V trimming: 5 bases; J trimming: 5 bases; junction bases outside the gene matches: 6. CDR1 is LGHNA and CDR2 is YNFKEQ in the germline V gene. CDR3 nucleotides: TGTGCCAGCAGCACTCGGACTAGCGGGAAGACCGGGGAGCTGTTTTTT. It encodes CASSTRTSGKTGELFF.

This clonotype has a handful of counts. CDR3 sequence reads: CSARIRTSTDTQYF. The CDR3 nucleotides read TGCAGTGCTAGAATCCGGACGAGCACAGATACGCAGTATTTT. The chain joins TRBV20-1 to TRBJ2-3; no reliable D call. V was shortened by 2 bases and J by 0 bases, with 9 bases between the two germline ends. Germline-derived CDR1 and CDR2 are DFQATT and SNEGSKA (reference sequence). This CDR3 is built from 14 residues.

This clonotype was observed a single time. V and J are TRBV14 and TRBJ2-3; D not resolved. Germline V CDR1 and CDR2: SGHDN, FVKESK. V was shortened by 1 base and J by 2 bases, with 7 bases between the two germline ends. This CDR3 has 14 amino acids. Here the CDR3 reads CASSQVRITDTQYF. For the CDR3, the DNA is TGTGCCAGCAGCCAAGTTCGTATCACAGATACGCAGTATTTT.

The chain joins TRBV27 to TRBJ2-1; 10 nucleotides agree with TRBD2. The J call is doubtful: the DNA matches TRBJ2-7 better. CDR1 and CDR2 (germline): MNHEY, SMNVEV (reference sequence). CDR3 size: 16 residues. The DNA of the CDR3 is TGTGCCAGCAGTCACAGCCTAGCGGGGGCCTACAATGAGCAGTACTTC. Its protein product is CASSHSLAGAYNEQYF.

Regarding this clonotype: At one end the junction does not follow the germline gene, possibly because of a read error. CDR3 in DNA: TGCGGTGCTGGCGATAGCGTATACACAGATACGCAGTATTTT. Amino acids: CGAGDSVYTDTQYF. The rearrangement joins TRBV20-1 to TRBJ2-3; D possibly corresponds to TRBD2 (5 bases). The V gene's germline CDR1 is DFQATT and CDR2 SNEGSKA (reference sequence). This CDR3 region has 14 residues.

The chain has TRBV18 and TRBJ2-1, with D hard to call. The CDR3 is 18 residues long. Per germline, CDR1 KGHSH and CDR2 LQKENI. V was cut by 5 bases and J by 5 bases, with 25 bases left in between. The CDR3 DNA reads TGTGCCAGCTCATCGACCACGAATAGGATCATATCAAACAATGAGCAGTTCTTC. This translates into CASSSTTNRIISNNEQFF. Complete variable domain (other parts from reference TRBV18 and TRBJ2-1): NAGVMQNPRHLVRRRGQEARLRCSPMKGHSHVYWYRQLPEEGLKFMVYLQKENIIDESGMPKERFSAEFPKEGPSILRIQQVVRGDSAAYFCASSSTTNRIISNNEQFFGPGTRLTVL.

This chain uses TRBV7-9 with TRBJ1-2; D perhaps matches TRBD1 (5 bases). CDR3 length equals 12 residues. Germline CDR1 SEHNR, CDR2 FQNEAQ (reference sequence). V was cut by 8 bases and J by 8 bases, with 15 bases left in between. In DNA, the CDR3 is TGTGCCAGCGCCGCCAGGGTCGAGGGCTACACCTTC. It encodes CASAARVEGYTF.

This clonotype came up a few times. The chain recombines TRBV25-1 with TRBJ2-3; D gene unclear. This CDR3 comprises 15 residues. V was trimmed by 3 bases and J by 1 base, leaving 11 bases between them. The V gene's germline CDR1 is MGHDK and CDR2 SYGVNS. This chain's CDR3 is CASSDGSIGTDTQYF. CDR3 DNA: TGTGCCAGCAGTGACGGATCGATCGGCACAGATACGCAGTATTTT.

This clonotype was picked up many times. The chain has TRBV7-9 and TRBJ2-3; no clear D. Trimming pared 4 bases from V and 2 bases from J, leaving 13 bases between. Germline V CDR1 and CDR2: SEHNR, FQNEAQ (reference sequence). The CDR3 extends over 15 amino acids. This CDR3 is CASSSVTINTDTQYF. CDR3 sequence (DNA): TGTGCCAGCAGCTCCGTGACAATTAACACAGATACGCAGTATTTT.

This clonotype was picked up a small number of times. The chain combines TRBV4-2 with TRBJ2-1, with unresolved D. The J call may be in error: the DNA end matches TRBJ2-7 better. This CDR3 spans 12 amino acids. The germline CDR1 and CDR2 sequences are LGHNA and YNFKEQ. CDR3 DNA: TGTGCCAGCAGCCAAGAGGTTCATGAGCAGTACTTC. This gives the protein CASSQEVHEQYF.

The chain links TRBV20-1 to TRBJ1-6; D gene ambiguous. The CDR3 is 13 residues long. Germline CDR1 and CDR2: DFQATT and SNEGSKA (reference sequence). V was shortened by 0 bases and J by 7 bases, with 7 bases between the two germline ends. In DNA form, the CDR3 reads TGCAGTGCTAGAGATTATGGGAATTCACCCCTCCACTTT. It yields the protein CSARDYGNSPLHF.

The chain combines TRBV5-1 with TRBJ2-7; 7 nucleotides align to TRBD2. V lost 0 bases, J lost 9 bases, and 6 bases stayed unmatched. The CDR3 extends over 13 amino acids. In germline, CDR1 is SGHRS, CDR2 YFSETQ. CDR3 DNA: TGCGCCAGCAGCTTGGCCTTAGGGAGGGGGCAGTACTTC. Encoded protein: CASSLALGRGQYF.

The chain combines TRBV27 with TRBJ2-5; a weak D match, TRBD2 (6 bases). The J call is uncertain, as TRBJ2-7 better fits the DNA end. This CDR3 region has 12 residues. Germline V lookup: CDR1 MNHEY, CDR2 SMNVEV (reference sequence). The CDR3 DNA follows: TGTGCCAGCAGTCGGCGGGATGGCGAGCAGTACTTC. This gives the protein CASSRRDGEQYF.

The V gene is TRBV20-1, the J gene TRBJ1-5, with D unresolved. CDR3 length: 16 amino acids. The germline CDR1 and CDR2 sequences are DFQATT and SNEGSKA (reference sequence). The germline V and J ends were trimmed by 5 bases and 9 bases, with 26 bases remaining between them. Here the CDR3 DNA reads TGCAGTGCTGAGAGCGAAAAAGGTGCAGGTGTATGGCCCCAGCATTTT. It yields the protein CSAESEKGAGVWPQHF.

The chain links TRBV6-6 to TRBJ2-7, with D unclear. The V end was cut by 6 bases, the J end by 0 bases, with 15 bases between. The CDR3 covers 15 residues. Germline V gives CDR1 MNHNY, CDR2 SVGAGI (reference sequence). The CDR3 is CASSYMDGSSYEQYF. In nucleotides, the CDR3 is TGTGCCAGCAGCTACATGGATGGCAGCTCCTACGAGCAGTACTTC.